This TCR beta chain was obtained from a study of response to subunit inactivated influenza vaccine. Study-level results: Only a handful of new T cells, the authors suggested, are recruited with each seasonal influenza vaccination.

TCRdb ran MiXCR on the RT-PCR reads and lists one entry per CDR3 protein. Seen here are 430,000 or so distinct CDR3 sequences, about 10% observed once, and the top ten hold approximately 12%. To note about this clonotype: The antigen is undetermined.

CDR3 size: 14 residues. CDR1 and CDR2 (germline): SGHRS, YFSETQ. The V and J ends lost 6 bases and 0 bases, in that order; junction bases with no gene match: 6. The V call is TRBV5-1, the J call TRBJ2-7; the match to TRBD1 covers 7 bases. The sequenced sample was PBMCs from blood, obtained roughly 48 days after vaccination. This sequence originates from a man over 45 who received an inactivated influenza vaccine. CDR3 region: CASNPYRGSYEQYF. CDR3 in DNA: TGCGCCAGCAATCCGTACAGGGGCTCCTACGAGCAGTACTTC.